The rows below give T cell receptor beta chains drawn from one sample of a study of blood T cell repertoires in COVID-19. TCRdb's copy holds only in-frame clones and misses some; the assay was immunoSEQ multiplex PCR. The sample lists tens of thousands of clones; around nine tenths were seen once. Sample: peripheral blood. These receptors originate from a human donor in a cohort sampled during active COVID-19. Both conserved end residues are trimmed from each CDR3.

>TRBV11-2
ASSSPERGGPPWEQY
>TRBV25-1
ASRRQDEQY
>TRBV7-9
ATGWRGAAF
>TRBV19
AVLAWTSGGGEQY
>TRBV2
ASIMNYGYT
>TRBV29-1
SVSGRLPGGETQY
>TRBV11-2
ASSFMGGGEAF
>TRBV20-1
SASESRGSTSNYGYT
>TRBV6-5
ASSPGLRRTGELF
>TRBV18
ASSPSQEAF
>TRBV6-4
ASSDAPQAKDYEQY
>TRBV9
ASSSTDRVGTEAF
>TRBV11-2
ASSPRQGSGANVLT
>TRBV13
ASGMRGSTDTQY
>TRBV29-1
SVENPLGQGLTGTFYEQY
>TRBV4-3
ASSQDRGYYEQY
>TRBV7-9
ASSDGTGWTYEQY
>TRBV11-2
ASSLVGSGVNEQY
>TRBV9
ASTPGGLAGGSSTDTQY
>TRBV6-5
ASRQGGSGANVLT
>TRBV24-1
ATSAGSGAETDTQY
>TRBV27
ASSGTGVFYGYT
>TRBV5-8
ASSLEGASNEQF
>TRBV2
ASSVVRGTGELF
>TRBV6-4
ASSDSTSGGDTQY
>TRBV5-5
ASSSTGDTEAF
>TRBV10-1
ASSETTGTAYEQY
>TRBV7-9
ASSFAYEQY
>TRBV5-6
ASSFGTGHQPQH
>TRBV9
ASSATPGIQTQY
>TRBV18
ASSPRGLVDGYT
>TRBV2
ASSPDRGLYEQY
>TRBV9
ASSVAQGEPF
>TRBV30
AWGGSAGSAF
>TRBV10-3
AISEPGPATNEQF
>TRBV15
ATSDHPAGTGTYEQY
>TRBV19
ASSQQVSSYNEQF
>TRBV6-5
ASSSFHYGYT
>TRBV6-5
ASRAGTSANYGYT
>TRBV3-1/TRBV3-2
ASSLRDSEAF
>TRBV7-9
ASSLEAGVAF
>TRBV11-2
ASSPQGVTYGYT
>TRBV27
ASSLSSGGLGDTQY
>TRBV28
ASLGLAEHNYEQY
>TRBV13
ASSFEREGAYEQY
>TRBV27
ASSDRGYTYEQY
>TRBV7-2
ASSLDTGVEIVEQY
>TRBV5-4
ASSFRTPDTQY
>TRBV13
ASSEDRRGYEQY
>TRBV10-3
AIRPGGGGGEQY
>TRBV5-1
ASTLTGLLSSYEQY
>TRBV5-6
ASSRPGQENYGYT
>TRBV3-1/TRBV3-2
ASSLHKEASGRVKTGELF